This T cell receptor (beta chain) was recovered during a study of shared clonotypes between healthy human individuals. Whole-study findings and limits: Sampling involved blood alone; tissue repertoires likely differ.

Naive CD8 isolation took CD45RO-negative cells positively selected for CCR7 and excluded terminally differentiated effector memory CD45RA+ cells. As to this clone: The antigen remains unidentified.

Trimming cost V 2 bases and J 3 bases; bases outside gene matches: 5. This CDR3 contains 14 residues. Germline loops: CDR1 SGHDT, CDR2 YYEEEE. Using immunoSEQ multiplex PCR, the repertoire was profiled, and TCRdb retains in-frame clones only, with some absent. The sample consists of more than 2 million clones, less than 95% of them appearing once. The TCR was taken from a man younger than 30 in good health. The chain combines TRBV5-6 with TRBJ2-7; 7 positions match TRBD1. The source material was naive CD8+ T cells sorted from blood. The CDR3 is CASSFGTDFYEQYF. The CDR3 nucleotides are TGTGCCAGCAGCTTCGGGACAGACTTCTACGAGCAGTACTTC.